The 6 T cell receptor beta chains below come from one sample, sequenced in a study of blood T cell repertoires in COVID-19. Produced via immunoSEQ multiplex PCR; TCRdb's table is partial and in-frame only. Here the sample spans 25,000 to 30,000 clones, 80% to 85% being singletons. The sequenced sample was peripheral blood. The receptors come from a man at least 80 years old with active COVID-19.

The rearrangement joins TRBV15 to TRBJ2-5; D perhaps matches TRBD2 (5 bases). The V and J ends lost 1 base and 2 bases respectively, with 11 bases between them. This CDR3 spans 15 amino acids. From germline, CDR1 is LNHNV and CDR2 YYDKDF (reference sequence). The CDR3 nucleotides are TGTGCCACCAGCAGAGGGTTGGGAGTACAAGAGACCCAGTACTTC. Translated: CATSRGLGVQETQYF.

The chain combines TRBV4-2 with TRBJ1-2, with 7 bases lining up with TRBD1. The CDR3 is 16 amino acids. Germline loops: CDR1 LGHNA, CDR2 YNFKEQ. V shed 4 bases, J shed 5 bases, and the junction held 13 bases outside the gene matches. DNA for the CDR3: TGTGCCAGCAGCCGGGGACAGCCGCTAAATGGGTATGGCTACACCTTC. Amino acid sequence: CASSRGQPLNGYGYTF.

V gene TRBV5-1 combines with J gene TRBJ2-2, with D uncertain. This CDR3 comprises 13 residues. V lost 0 bases to trimming and J lost 7 bases, with 7 bases between them. The germline V gene encodes CDR1 SGHRS and CDR2 YFSETQ. The CDR3 loop reads CASSLGFGGELFF. Written as DNA, the CDR3 is TGCGCCAGCAGCTTGGGATTCGGCGGGGAGCTGTTTTTT. Full variable domain (outside the CDR3, taken from reference TRBV5-1 and TRBJ2-2): KAGVTQTPRYLIKTRGQQVTLSCSPISGHRSVSWYQQTPGQGLQFLFEYFSETQRNKGNFPGRFSGRQFSNSRSEMNVSTLELGDSALYLCASSLGFGGELFFGEGSRLTVL.

The gene calls are TRBV5-4 and TRBJ1-2; 11 positions match TRBD1. V shed 0 bases, J shed 5 bases, and the junction held 3 bases outside the gene matches. The CDR3 has 15 amino acids. Per germline, CDR1 SGHNT and CDR2 YYREEE (reference sequence). CDR3 nucleotides: TGTGCCAGCAGCTTGGGCGGACAGGGGGCATATGGCTACACCTTC. Encoded protein: CASSLGGQGAYGYTF.

The rearrangement joins TRBV30 to TRBJ1-2, with a tentative D call TRBD1 (6 bases). There are 14 residues in the CDR3. Trimming shortened V by 0 bases and J by 3 bases, and 11 bases separated the two germline ends. Germline CDR1 GTSNPN, CDR2 SVGIG (reference sequence). CDR3 DNA: TGTGCCTGGAGTGTAACTTGGACAGACTATGGCTACACCTTC. It codes for CAWSVTWTDYGYTF. Full variable domain (missing parts from reference TRBV30 and TRBJ1-2): SQTIHQWPATLVQPVGSPLSLECTVEGTSNPNLYWYRQAAGRGLQLLFYSVGIGQISSEVPQNLSASRPQDRQFILSSKKLLLSDSGFYLCAWSVTWTDYGYTFGSGTRLTVV.

This clone has a handful of counts. Here the CDR3 reads CASSLDWGRTDEQYF. The CDR3 DNA follows: TGCGCCAGCAGCTTGGATTGGGGGCGCACGGACGAGCAGTACTTC. This rearrangement joins TRBV5-1 to TRBJ2-7; a weak D match, TRBD1 (6 bases). V was trimmed by 0 bases and J by 5 bases, leaving 15 bases between them. The CDR3 loop spans 15 amino acids. The V gene's germline CDR1 is SGHRS and CDR2 YFSETQ.